A selection of T cell receptor beta chains follows, all from one sample in a study of cytomegalovirus exposure and HLA in healthy donors. Sequencing used immunoSEQ multiplex PCR; TCRdb keeps in-frame clones, though not all of them. Among tens of thousands of clones listed, 96% were seen once. The sequencing sample was made of PBMCs. The receptors come from a woman aged 18 to 35 in good health and CMV-seropositive. Each CDR3 is given with its conserved first and last residue. The D gene is left open where the match is weak. Some rows have no size entry. The others give once, few or many, or a class for an expanded clone.

D: NA; size: NA; V: TRBV5-1; J: TRBJ1-2; length: 13; DNA: TGCGCCAGCAGCTTGGCGATCCGCAGTGGCTACACCTTC; CDR3: CASSLAIRSGYTF
D: NA; size: NA; V: TRBV5-5; J: TRBJ2-3; length: 13; DNA: TGTGCCAGCAGCTTCGGAGGCACAGATACGCAGTATTTT; CDR3: CASSFGGTDTQYF
D: TRBD1; size: NA; V: TRBV7-2; J: TRBJ1-1; length: 15; DNA: TGTGCCAGCAGCTTACATGGGACAGTGAACACTGAAGCTTTCTTT; CDR3: CASSLHGTVNTEAFF
D: NA; size: NA; V: TRBV6-5; J: TRBJ2-1; length: 15; DNA: TGTGCCAGCAGCCGAACTAGCACCCCTGGGAATGAGCAGTTCTTC; CDR3: CASSRTSTPGNEQFF
D: NA; size: NA; V: TRBV14; J: TRBJ1-3; length: 16; DNA: TGTGCCAGCAGCCTACGCAGGGGCGGCTCTGGAAACACCATATATTTT; CDR3: CASSLRRGGSGNTIYF
D: NA; size: NA; V: TRBV6-5; J: TRBJ2-3; length: 16; DNA: TGTGCCAGCAGTTACCCTCCGCATGTGTTCCCACAGGGGCAGTATTTT; CDR3: CASSYPPHVFPQGQYF
D: NA; size: once; V: TRBV20-1; J: TRBJ2-1; length: 11; DNA: TGCAGTGCTCCCCTGGGCAACGAGCAGTTCTTC; CDR3: CSAPLGNEQFF
D: TRBD2; size: NA; V: TRBV4-1; J: TRBJ2-5; length: 15; DNA: TGCGCCAGCAGCCAGCCAGCGGGAGTAAAGAAGACCCAGTACTTC; CDR3: CASSQPAGVKKTQYF
D: NA; size: NA; V: TRBV4-3; J: TRBJ2-2; length: 15; DNA: TGCGCCAGCAGCCAAATAACAGGAGTCGGCGGGGAGCTGTTTTTT; CDR3: CASSQITGVGGELFF
D: NA; size: NA; V: TRBV4-1; J: TRBJ2-5; length: 16; DNA: TGCGCCAGCAGCCGCCGGGACTCAACGACGGGGGAGACCCAGTACTTC; CDR3: CASSRRDSTTGETQYF
D: NA; size: NA; V: TRBV19; J: TRBJ1-3; length: 13; DNA: TGTGCCAGTAGGGAGGGGCTGGGAAACACCATATATTTT; CDR3: CASREGLGNTIYF
D: NA; size: once; V: TRBV5-1; J: TRBJ2-1; length: 13; DNA: TGCGCCAGCAGGAGCCAGGACTACAATGAGCAGTTCTTC; CDR3: CASRSQDYNEQFF
D: NA; size: NA; V: TRBV5-1; J: TRBJ2-3; length: 13; DNA: TGCGCCAGCAGCTCGACAGTGACAGATACGCAGTATTTT; CDR3: CASSSTVTDTQYF
D: NA; size: NA; V: TRBV6-5; J: TRBJ2-7; length: 14; DNA: TGTGCCAGCAGTTATGGGACTGGCAGGGACGAGCAGTACTTC; CDR3: CASSYGTGRDEQYF
D: TRBD1; size: NA; V: TRBV2; J: TRBJ2-7; length: 15; DNA: TGTGCCAGCAGCGACCCGGGACAGGGACACTACGAGCAGTACTTC; CDR3: CASSDPGQGHYEQYF
D: TRBD1; size: NA; V: TRBV6-6; J: TRBJ2-1; length: 13; DNA: TGTGCCAGCACTGGACAGGGCTTCAATGAGCAGTTCTTC; CDR3: CASTGQGFNEQFF
D: NA; size: once; V: TRBV11-2; J: TRBJ2-7; length: 14; DNA: TGTGCCAGCAGCCGAACAGGGATGAACTACGAGCAGTACTTC; CDR3: CASSRTGMNYEQYF
D: NA; size: NA; V: TRBV23-1; J: TRBJ2-7; length: 14; DNA: TGCGCCAGCAGTCACCTAATATCCTACGAGCTATTGTACTTC; CDR3: CASSHLISYELLYF
D: TRBD2; size: NA; V: TRBV5-5; J: TRBJ2-7; length: 15; DNA: TGTGCCAGCAGCTGGACTAGCGGGGGTTCCTACGAGCAGTACTTC; CDR3: CASSWTSGGSYEQYF
D: NA; size: once; V: TRBV12-2; J: TRBJ2-7; length: 18; DNA: TGTGCAAGTCGCATAAGGGGGAAAGGAGACAGGGTTCCCAACGAGCAGTACTTC; CDR3: CASRIRGKGDRVPNEQYF
D: TRBD1; size: NA; V: TRBV14; J: TRBJ1-5; length: 18; DNA: TGTGCCAGCAGCCAGGACAGGGTGGCGGTGTACGGCAATCAGCCCCAGCATTTT; CDR3: CASSQDRVAVYGNQPQHF
D: NA; size: NA; V: TRBV6-5; J: TRBJ2-2; length: 12; DNA: TGTGCCAGCAGCAGGGGAACCGGGGAGCTGTTTTTT; CDR3: CASSRGTGELFF
D: NA; size: NA; V: TRBV21-1; J: TRBJ1-2; length: 15; DNA: TGTGCCAGCAGCACCTCCGGGACAGGGTCCTATGGCTACACCTTC; CDR3: CASSTSGTGSYGYTF
D: NA; size: NA; V: TRBV7-9; J: TRBJ2-3; length: 13; DNA: TGTGCCAGCAGCCCTTACTCGTCAGATACGCAGTATTTT; CDR3: CASSPYSSDTQYF
D: NA; size: NA; V: TRBV7-3; J: TRBJ2-5; length: 14; DNA: TGTGCCAGAGCCCAATTGCGGAACCAAGAGACCCAGTACTTC; CDR3: CARAQLRNQETQYF
D: TRBD2; size: NA; V: TRBV4-1; J: TRBJ2-3; length: 20; DNA: TGCGCCAGCAGCCAACGGGAGGGGACAGCTAGCGGGGAAAGCACAGATACGCAGTATTTT; CDR3: CASSQREGTASGESTDTQYF
D: NA; size: NA; V: TRBV5-8; J: TRBJ2-1; length: 13; DNA: TGTGCCAGCAGCCTACTTACTCCCCCCGAGCAGTTCTTC; CDR3: CASSLLTPPEQFF
D: TRBD2; size: NA; V: TRBV25-1; J: TRBJ2-1; length: 17; DNA: TGTGCCAGCAGTGAAGGATGGTGGACTAGCGACTACAATGAGCAGTTCTTC; CDR3: CASSEGWWTSDYNEQFF
D: TRBD2; size: NA; V: TRBV27; J: TRBJ2-3; length: 13; DNA: TGTGCCACAACTAGCGGGACGGCAGATACGCAGTATTTT; CDR3: CATTSGTADTQYF
D: NA; size: NA; V: TRBV28; J: TRBJ2-3; length: 14; DNA: TGTGCCAGCGGTTCTGAGAGTGACACAGATACGCAGTATTTT; CDR3: CASGSESDTDTQYF
D: NA; size: NA; V: TRBV10-3; J: TRBJ2-7; length: 10; DNA: TGTGCCATCAGGCAGGACGAGCAGTACTTC; CDR3: CAIRQDEQYF